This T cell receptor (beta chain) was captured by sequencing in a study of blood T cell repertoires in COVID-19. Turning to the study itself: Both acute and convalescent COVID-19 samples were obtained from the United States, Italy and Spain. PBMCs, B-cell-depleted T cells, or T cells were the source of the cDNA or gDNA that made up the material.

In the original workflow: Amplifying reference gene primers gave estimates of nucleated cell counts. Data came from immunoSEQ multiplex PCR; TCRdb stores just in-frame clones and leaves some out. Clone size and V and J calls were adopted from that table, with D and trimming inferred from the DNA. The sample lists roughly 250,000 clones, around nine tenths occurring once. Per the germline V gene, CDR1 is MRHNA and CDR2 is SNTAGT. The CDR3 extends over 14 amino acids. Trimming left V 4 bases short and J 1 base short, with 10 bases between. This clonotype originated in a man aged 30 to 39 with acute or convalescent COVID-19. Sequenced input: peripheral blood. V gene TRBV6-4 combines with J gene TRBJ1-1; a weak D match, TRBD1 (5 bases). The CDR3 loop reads CASSVSTANTEAFF. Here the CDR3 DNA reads TGTGCCAGCAGTGTATCGACAGCGAACACTGAAGCTTTCTTT.